These 5 T cell receptor beta chains were sequenced from one sample in a study of T cell responses to AZD1222 COVID-19 vaccine (dated by TCRdb to the early 2020s). Libraries came from the immunoSEQ multiplex PCR assay. The clones in this table, taken by TCRdb from immuneACCESS, are in-frame only. Not every clone is retained; where verified, under half of the shortfall comes from an unresolved V gene, and the cause of the rest is unknown. In this sample the table shows around 96,000 clones, about 86% of which occur a single time. The ten most abundant clones make up approximately 5.6% of the sample. This specimen's time point label, interpreted: about 28 days (+/-7) after the second vaccine dose. The specimen comprised peripheral blood, sampled 28 days after the second AZD1222 dose. Source of these receptors: an adult who received the AZD1222 COVID-19 vaccine.

This chain connects TRBV15 to TRBJ2-1; D is unclear. The CDR3 length is 18 residues. Trimming took 0 bases from V and 0 from J, leaving 15 bases between them. Germline CDR1 is LNHNV and CDR2 is YYDKDF (reference sequence). The CDR3 nucleotides are TGTGCCACCAGCAGAGATCCCCTTTCTCCGAGCTCCTACAATGAGCAGTTCTTC. Translation gives CATSRDPLSPSSYNEQFF.

V is TRBV4-1 and J is TRBJ1-5; a weak D match, TRBD1 (5 bases). The CDR3 is 14 residues long. The V end was cut by 1 base, the J end by 3 bases, with 7 bases between. CDR1 MGHRA and CDR2 YSYEKL come from the germline V gene. The CDR3 DNA reads as TGCGCCAGCAGCCAAGGACAGCTCAATCAGCCCCAGCATTTT. Translation gives CASSQGQLNQPQHF.

V is TRBV9 and J is TRBJ2-1; D remains unclear. The CDR3 contains 10 residues. CDR1 SGDLS and CDR2 YYNGEE come from the germline V gene. Trimming shortened V by 3 bases and J by 7 bases, and 2 bases separated the two germline ends. CDR3 sequence: CASSGNEQFF. The CDR3 nucleotides read TGTGCCAGCAGCGGTAATGAGCAGTTCTTC.

In nucleotides, the CDR3 is TGTGCCAGCAGCATTCGCGTACCTCAGGGGCGAGAGACCCAGTACTTC. Its protein product is CASSIRVPQGRETQYF. This chain connects TRBV7-8 to TRBJ2-5, with D maybe TRBD1 (6 bases). The CDR3 totals 16 residues. Germline V lookup: CDR1 SGHVS, CDR2 FQNEAQ. V lost 5 bases and J lost 4, with 20 bases in between.

This clone has only a few counts. The rearrangement joins TRBV2 to TRBJ1-5, with D possibly matching TRBD1 (5 bases). This CDR3 spans 15 amino acids. V dropped 5 bases and J dropped 5 bases, with 16 bases sitting between them. CDR1 and CDR2 from the germline V gene are SNHLY and FYNNEI. The CDR3 DNA reads as TGTGCCAGCAGTTCACTGGGAGGGACGTATCAGCCCCAGCATTTT. Amino acid sequence: CASSSLGGTYQPQHF.